The next 28 T cell receptor beta chains were all read from a single sample in a study of response to subunit inactivated influenza vaccine. TCRdb analysed the RT-PCR reads with MiXCR anew, one entry per CDR3 protein. The data contain about 620,000 distinct CDR3 sequences, about 11% of them singletons. The data also belong to a second study, concerning T cells expressing NK-cell markers. That source adds: The cDNA for TCR beta came from 5'RACE template switching with UMIs.

Sequenced here: PBMCs from blood, sampled on the day of vaccination. The receptors here all came from a man aged 50 to 59 who received an inactivated influenza vaccine.

The chain employs TRBV20-1 and TRBJ2-2; 13 nucleotides match TRBD2. CDR1 and CDR2 from the germline V gene are DFQATT and SNEGSKA (reference sequence). Trimming cost V 2 bases and J 6 bases; bases outside gene matches: 3. The CDR3 has 15 residues. Written as DNA, the CDR3 is TGCAGTGCTAGACCCGGACTAGCGGGAGCCGGGGAGCTGTTTTTT. It encodes CSARPGLAGAGELFF.

V gene TRBV5-1 combines with J gene TRBJ1-1, with D maybe TRBD1 (6 bases). Germline V gives CDR1 SGHRS, CDR2 YFSETQ. Trimming shortened V by 4 bases and J by 8 bases, and 24 bases separated the two germline ends. This CDR3 has 16 amino acids. CDR3 in amino acids: CASSPSTGSGLVEAFF. The CDR3 DNA reads TGCGCCAGCAGCCCCTCAACAGGGTCAGGCCTTGTGGAAGCTTTCTTT.

The CDR3 is CSARDLILYGYTF. CDR3 coding DNA: TGCAGTGCTAGAGATCTAATTCTCTATGGCTACACCTTC. The V gene is TRBV20-1, the J gene TRBJ1-2; D is unresolved. The CDR3 consists of 13 residues. V was shortened by 0 bases and J by 4 bases, with 9 bases between the two germline ends. CDR1 and CDR2 from the germline V gene are DFQATT and SNEGSKA (reference sequence).

This chain connects TRBV11-2 to TRBJ2-2; the D is unclear. CDR3 length: 19 amino acids. The germline V gene encodes CDR1 SGHAT and CDR2 FQNNGV. V was shortened by 1 base and J by 2 bases, with 20 bases between the two germline ends. The CDR3 region is CASSLGLLSQPLNTGELFF. The DNA for the CDR3 is TGTGCCAGCAGCTTAGGGTTACTCAGCCAGCCCTTAAACACCGGGGAGCTGTTTTTT.

The chain carries TRBV30 and TRBJ2-7; 10 nucleotides agree with TRBD1. The CDR3 extends over 18 amino acids. The V gene's germline CDR1 is GTSNPN and CDR2 SVGIG (reference sequence). Trimming at V came to 1 base and at J to 4 bases, leaving 16 bases not matched to a gene. CDR3 loop: CAWSGGRLPGQGTYEQYF. Written as DNA, the CDR3 is TGTGCCTGGAGTGGCGGCCGCCTACCGGGACAGGGGACATACGAGCAGTACTTC.

This clonotype occurred a few times. This chain links TRBV6-2 or TRBV6-3 with TRBJ2-7; D gene uncertain. Germline values: CDR1 MNHEY, CDR2 SVGEGT. Trimming pared 5 bases from V and 4 bases from J, leaving 12 bases between. CDR3 size: 13 residues. The CDR3 protein is CASSGVAPYEQYF. The CDR3 DNA reads TGTGCCAGCAGTGGCGTCGCCCCATACGAGCAGTACTTC.

This clonotype has at least ten counts. The rearrangement joins TRBV12-3 or TRBV12-4 to TRBJ2-7; D possibly corresponds to TRBD1 (5 bases). This CDR3 comprises 15 residues. The V end lost 6 bases, the J end lost 4 bases, and 19 bases lay between the germline ends. The CDR3 sequence: CASSTAQGWSYEQYF. The CDR3 DNA reads TGTGCCAGCAGCACTGCGCAGGGTTGGTCTTACGAGCAGTACTTC.

The genes are TRBV5-1 and TRBJ2-1; 7 bases are a match to TRBD1. CDR3 length: 14 amino acids. CDR1 SGHRS and CDR2 YFSETQ come from the germline V gene. After removal of 3 bases from V and 6 bases from J, the junction contained 6 bases not matched to a gene. The CDR3 nucleotides read TGCGCCAGCAGCTCGGGACAGCCCACCAATGAGCAGTTCTTC. This encodes CASSSGQPTNEQFF.

The V call is TRBV20-1, the J call TRBJ2-3, with D unresolved. Trimming pared 8 bases from V and 1 base from J, leaving 7 bases between. Germline V gives CDR1 DFQATT, CDR2 SNEGSKA (reference sequence). The CDR3 is 11 residues long. The CDR3 is CSHSGTDTQYF. DNA of the CDR3: TGCAGTCACTCCGGCACAGATACGCAGTATTTT.

The J gene is TRBJ2-7, the V gene TRBV29-1, with no clear D. The germline V gene has CDR1 SQVTM and CDR2 ANQGSEA. CDR3 length equals 12 residues. Trimming pared 3 bases from V and 2 bases from J, leaving 8 bases between. In DNA, the CDR3 is TGCAGCGTTGAGACGGGCCCCTACGAGCAGTACTTC. It yields the protein CSVETGPYEQYF.

This clonotype was counted a few times. This chain connects TRBV9 to TRBJ2-3; 10 nucleotides agree with TRBD2. The germline CDR1 and CDR2 sequences are SGDLS and YYNGEE. The CDR3 totals 15 residues. The trim removed 2 bases at V and 4 bases at J, leaving 4 bases unmatched. CDR3 nucleotides: TGTGCCAGCAGCGTCCTAGCGGGAGCTCCAGATACGCAGTATTTT. Amino acid sequence: CASSVLAGAPDTQYF.

This sequence joins TRBV20-1 and TRBJ2-5, with D perhaps TRBD2 (6 bases). V was pared by 1 base and J by 3 bases, with 9 bases between. This CDR3 region has 13 residues. Germline CDR1 DFQATT, CDR2 SNEGSKA (reference sequence). The CDR3 protein is CSARGGAKETQYF. CDR3 in DNA: TGCAGTGCTAGAGGCGGGGCGAAAGAGACCCAGTACTTC.

This clonotype has only a few counts. The rearrangement links TRBV30 to TRBJ2-1; the D gene is possibly TRBD1 (6 bases). Germline CDR1 and CDR2: GTSNPN and SVGIG (reference sequence). The CDR3 has 13 amino acids. Deletions cut 8 bases from V and 6 bases from J, with 17 bases between. CDR3: CARTGIGFNEQFF. The CDR3 DNA reads TGTGCCCGAACAGGGATTGGATTCAATGAGCAGTTCTTC.

This clonotype was seen only a few times. V is TRBV6-5 and J is TRBJ1-1; TRBD1 is a possible D gene (5 bases). Trimming took off 0 bases at V and 0 bases at J, with 14 bases between the two ends. Germline V gene data show CDR1 as MNHEY and CDR2 as SVGAGI. The CDR3 length is 17 residues. CDR3 bases: TGTGCCAGCAGTTACTCGAGGGGTTTTGACTTGAACACTGAAGCTTTCTTT. This sequence encodes CASSYSRGFDLNTEAFF.

This clonotype was observed a single time. V and J are TRBV20-1 and TRBJ2-7; 11 bases agree with TRBD2. Germline V CDR1 and CDR2: DFQATT, SNEGSKA (reference sequence). V was clipped by 7 bases and J by 2 bases; unmatched bases: 7. CDR3 length equals 14 residues. The CDR3 sequence: CSVSGTSGPYEQYF. The CDR3 DNA sequence: TGCAGTGTTTCCGGGACTAGCGGTCCCTACGAGCAGTACTTC.

This chain joins TRBV29-1 and TRBJ1-1, with a tentative D call TRBD1 (6 bases). Germline V gene lookup returns CDR1 SQVTM and CDR2 ANQGSEA. Trimming cost V 4 bases and J 10 bases, with 13 bases left between them. This CDR3 is built from 11 residues. CDR3 sequence (DNA): TGCAGCGTTGCGGGGGCGGGGGCAGCTTTCTTT. This gives the protein CSVAGAGAAFF.

At least ten counts were recorded for this clonotype. The rearrangement uses TRBV7-3 and TRBJ2-5; 11 positions match TRBD2. With 5 bases clipped from V and 2 bases from J, the junction kept 7 bases outside the gene matches. Germline V CDR1 and CDR2: SGHTA, FQGTGA. The CDR3 has 16 residues. The CDR3 coding sequence is TGTGCCAGCAGCCCCGGGACTAGCGGATTTCAAGAGACCCAGTACTTC. Translation: CASSPGTSGFQETQYF.

A few counts support this clonotype. The CDR3 sequence is CASSASSGVSYEQYF. The CDR3 nucleotides are TGTGCCAGCAGCGCGAGTAGCGGGGTTTCCTACGAGCAGTACTTC. The gene calls are TRBV12-3 or TRBV12-4 and TRBJ2-7, with TRBD2 matching over 8 bases. Trimming removed 6 bases from V and 1 base from J; junction bases left unmatched: 8. CDR3 size: 15 residues.

This clonotype has ten or more counts. V gene TRBV24-1 combines with J gene TRBJ2-3; TRBD2 matches 8 bases. With 9 bases clipped from V and 0 bases from J, the junction kept 1 base outside the gene matches. The CDR3 totals 13 residues. The germline V gene has CDR1 KGHDR and CDR2 SFDVKD. The CDR3 nucleotides are TGTGCCACCTCGGGGGGGAGCACAGATACGCAGTATTTT. It is translated as CATSGGSTDTQYF.

This clonotype was found many times. The chain joins TRBV15 to TRBJ2-1; a possible D gene is TRBD1 (5 bases). Germline V gene lookup returns CDR1 LNHNV and CDR2 YYDKDF (reference sequence). CDR3 length equals 13 residues. V was cut by 5 bases and J by 2 bases, with 7 bases left in between. The CDR3 sequence: CATSGQTYNEQFF. The CDR3, as DNA: TGTGCCACCAGCGGACAAACCTACAATGAGCAGTTCTTC.

This clonotype was counted only a few times. The chain employs TRBV12-3 or TRBV12-4 and TRBJ1-1; possible D gene TRBD1, 6 bases. V lost 8 bases and J lost 3, with 13 bases in between. The CDR3 contains 13 residues. The CDR3 loop is CASALGGYTEAFF. The DNA for the CDR3 is TGTGCCAGCGCTTTAGGGGGGTACACTGAAGCTTTCTTT.

The sample holds a few counts of this clonotype. The chain combines TRBV10-3 with TRBJ2-5; D may be TRBD2 (6 bases). The CDR3 contains 14 residues. CDR1 is ENHRY, CDR2 SYGVKD, per germline. V lost 3 bases and J 1 base, leaving 9 bases between the germline ends. The CDR3 nucleotides are TGTGCCATCAGTGACATAGCGGCCCAAGAGACCCAGTACTTC. Its protein is CAISDIAAQETQYF.

This clonotype was counted between two and nine times. This chain joins TRBV10-3 and TRBJ2-6; D unresolved. V was cut by 5 bases and J by 0 bases, with 5 bases left in between. The length of the CDR3 is 14 residues. CDR1 is ENHRY and CDR2 is SYGVKD in the germline V gene. CDR3 DNA: TGTGCCATCAGTCTGGGCTCTGGGGCCAACGTCCTGACTTTC. Protein product: CAISLGSGANVLTF.

This clonotype was seen only a few times. The V call is TRBV28, the J call TRBJ1-6; 8 bases agree with TRBD1. The CDR3 runs to 18 residues. Germline V gene lookup returns CDR1 MDHEN and CDR2 SYDVKM. V dropped 6 bases and J dropped 3; count of bases not matched to a gene: 13. The CDR3 DNA is TGTGCCAGCAGACCTATAACAGGGGGTCTAGGCTATAATTCACCCCTCCACTTT. It encodes CASRPITGGLGYNSPLHF.

This clonotype appeared many times. V and J are TRBV3-1 and TRBJ1-5; no firm D call. Germline V gene sequence: CDR1 LGHDT, CDR2 YNNKEL (reference sequence). The CDR3 extends over 14 amino acids. The V end lost 0 bases, the J end lost 6 bases, and 9 bases lay between the germline ends. DNA of the CDR3: TGTGCCAGCAGCCAAGATCCCTATGGTCAGCCCCAGCATTTT. Protein: CASSQDPYGQPQHF.

This clonotype has ten or more counts. The chain has TRBV25-1 and TRBJ2-5, with D perhaps matching TRBD2 (6 bases). There are 15 residues in the CDR3. From germline, CDR1 is MGHDK and CDR2 SYGVNS. V shed 0 bases and J shed 7 bases, with 15 bases lying between them. The CDR3 DNA reads as TGTGCCAGCAGTGAATATGGCAAGCGGGCAGGGACCCAGTACTTC. This codes for CASSEYGKRAGTQYF.

Ten or more counts support this clonotype. The chain couples TRBV6-2 or TRBV6-3 to TRBJ2-5; D is unresolved. The CDR3 is 12 residues long. Germline V CDR1 and CDR2: MNHEY, SVGEGT. Between the trimmed V and J ends, which lost 6 bases and 5 bases, there was a span of 10 bases. CDR3 sequence: CASSPVDETQYF. The CDR3 bases are TGTGCCAGCAGCCCCGTGGACGAGACCCAGTACTTC.

This clonotype was counted many times. The chain employs TRBV20-1 and TRBJ2-1; 13 bases fit TRBD2. Per germline, CDR1 DFQATT and CDR2 SNEGSKA (reference sequence). The CDR3 has 15 amino acids. The V and J ends lost 2 bases and 10 bases, in that order; junction bases with no gene match: 8. The CDR3 reads CSARRLAGGRGEQFF. CDR3 nucleotide sequence: TGCAGTGCTAGAAGACTAGCGGGAGGACGCGGGGAGCAGTTCTTC.